This TCR beta chain was identified in a study of blood T cells in healthy people across ages. The use of a sample-barcoded 5' primer and a J-beta primer mix characterized a second PCR of roughly 6 to 11 cycles. TCRdb analysed the 5' RACE reads with MiXCR anew, one entry per CDR3 protein. The sample contains approximately 810,000 distinct CDR3 sequences, around 36% of which appear only once. The TCR was taken from a man aged 18 to 29 in good health. The sample comprised blood.

CDR3 in DNA: TGTGCCGGCAAGCTAACGCAAGGGAGCCAGCCCCAGCATTTT. Its translation is CAGKLTQGSQPQHF. V usage is TRBV6-1 and J usage is TRBJ1-5; D gene ambiguous. The CDR3 sequence is 14 residues long. Trimming took off 11 bases at V and 7 bases at J, with 21 bases between the two ends. CDR1 is MNHNS and CDR2 is SASEGT in the germline V gene.